The clone carrying this T cell receptor (beta chain) was recorded many times. Its antigen remains unidentified. This entry belongs to a study of T-cell reconstitution after alpha-beta-depleted transplantation in children. Study results and limitations: Where some patients showed high TCRbeta diversity at day 60, it came from recipient T cells and thymic progenitors that had survived. Newly produced T cells mostly accounted for T-cell counts and diversity one year post-transplant. At around two months after transplant, the alpha-beta T cells were reportedly derived from several hundred expanded clones that came from non-depleted graft cells.

TCRbeta library preparation incorporated unique molecular identifiers. Each CDR3 protein is one row after TCRdb ran MiXCR on the PCR reads. Here the sample spans around 700,000 distinct CDR3 sequences, about an eighth being singletons. Germline V lookup: CDR1 MNHNS, CDR2 SASEGT. The length of the CDR3 is 14 residues. V was pared by 5 bases and J by 3 bases, with 5 bases of the junction left unmatched. The chain has TRBV6-1 and TRBJ2-7, with 9 bases fitting TRBD1. The origin of this receptor is a girl aged 2 to 9 with congenital amegakaryocytic thrombocytopenia, due to receive a stem cell transplant. The material was PBMCs, obtained before TCRalphabeta/CD19-depleted stem cell transplant. DNA of the CDR3: TGTGCCAGCAGTCCGGACAGGGGACTCTACGAGCAGTACTTC. Protein sequence: CASSPDRGLYEQYF.